The 15 T cell receptor beta chains reported below all come from one sample, sequenced in a study of OX40 agonist ivuxolimab in advanced cancers. Sequenced by immunoSEQ multiplex PCR; TCRdb stores in-frame clones only, minus some. The sample consists of 55,000 to 70,000 clones, approximately 86% of them appearing once. Sequencing used CD4+ or CD8+ T cells sorted from blood, obtained in a trial of the OX40 agonist ivuxolimab. These receptors were collected from an adult with an advanced solid tumor such as melanoma, head and neck, liver or kidney cancer.

The chain employs TRBV19 and TRBJ1-6; possible D gene TRBD1, 6 bases. The CDR3 spans 15 residues. Germline V lookup: CDR1 LNHDA, CDR2 SQIVND (reference sequence). Trimming removed 4 bases at V and 6 bases at J, with 13 bases between. The CDR3 sequence is CASSTTGTFNSPLHF. CDR3 nucleotide sequence: TGTGCCAGTAGTACGACAGGTACTTTTAATTCACCCCTCCACTTT.

The count of this clone is one. This chain links TRBV4-3 with TRBJ1-3, with D uncertain. This CDR3 is built from 16 residues. Germline values: CDR1 LGHNA, CDR2 YSLEER. V was pared by 1 base and J by 2 bases, with 12 bases between. The CDR3 DNA reads TGCGCCAGCAGCCAAGGGGGTCTATTTCCTGGAAACACCATATATTTT. As protein: CASSQGGLFPGNTIYF.

The chain employs TRBV11-2 and TRBJ1-3; D may be TRBD1 (6 bases). CDR1 and CDR2 (germline): SGHAT, FQNNGV. V lost 5 bases, J lost 4 bases, and 12 bases lay in between. The CDR3 runs to 14 residues. The CDR3 loop is CASSPGTIGNTIYF. CDR3 bases: TGTGCCAGCAGCCCCGGGACAATCGGAAACACCATATATTTT.

In its sample, this clone was seen once. The rearrangement uses TRBV11-2 and TRBJ2-1; D unresolved. The CDR3 is 18 residues long. V shed 2 bases and J shed 2 bases, with 19 bases lying between them. Germline values: CDR1 SGHAT, CDR2 FQNNGV. CDR3 sequence: CASSLLVPKTSPYNEQFF. As DNA, the CDR3 is TGTGCCAGCAGCTTATTAGTTCCCAAAACCAGCCCCTACAATGAGCAGTTCTTC.

This sequence joins TRBV18 and TRBJ1-5; 7 bases fit TRBD1. The V gene end was trimmed by 5 bases and the J gene end by 3 bases; junction bases not matched to a gene: 4. The CDR3 sequence is 14 residues long. CDR1 and CDR2 from the germline V gene are KGHSH and LQKENI. CDR3 coding DNA: TGTGCCAGCTCAAGGGACAGTAACAATCAGCCCCAGCATTTT. Encoded protein: CASSRDSNNQPQHF.

The chain recombines TRBV30 with TRBJ1-2; maybe TRBD1 (6 bases). CDR1 and CDR2 (germline): GTSNPN, SVGIG (reference sequence). V lost 3 bases and J 6 bases, leaving 14 bases between the germline ends. This CDR3 comprises 13 residues. CDR3 sequence (DNA): TGTGCCTGGAGCGAGGGCAGGGGCCATGGCTACACCTTC. It encodes CAWSEGRGHGYTF.

This clone was seen just once. The chain recombines TRBV6-1 with TRBJ1-4; D is undetermined. Germline loops: CDR1 MNHNS, CDR2 SASEGT. The CDR3 runs to 14 residues. Deletions cut 6 bases from V and 8 bases from J, with 16 bases between. The chain's CDR3 is CASRMDPAGEKLFF. The CDR3 bases are TGTGCCAGCAGGATGGACCCGGCTGGGGAAAAACTGTTTTTT.

The V and J genes are TRBV6-1 and TRBJ2-1; D is ambiguous. The V gene lost 1 base and the J gene lost 0 bases, with 7 bases spanning the gap. From germline, CDR1 is MNHNS and CDR2 SASEGT. The CDR3 sequence is 15 residues long. The CDR3 is CASSEGSSSYNEQFF. For the CDR3, the DNA is TGTGCCAGCAGTGAAGGATCGAGCTCCTACAATGAGCAGTTCTTC.

J is TRBJ1-5 and V is TRBV30; tentatively, D is TRBD1 (6 bases). Looked up from germline, CDR1 is GTSNPN and CDR2 is SVGIG (reference sequence). There are 14 residues in the CDR3. The V gene lost 2 bases and the J gene lost 2 bases, with 10 bases spanning the gap. The DNA for the CDR3 is TGTGCCTGGAGTATAAGGACAGGCAATCAGCCCCAGCATTTT. Translated: CAWSIRTGNQPQHF.

This clone was recorded a few times. The sample has other DNA sequences that encode this CDR3 too. This chain uses TRBV5-1 with TRBJ2-3, with D uncertain. CDR1 is SGHRS, CDR2 YFSETQ, per germline. CDR3 length: 12 amino acids. Deletions cut 4 bases from V and 1 base from J, with 4 bases between. The CDR3 reads CASSPGTDTQYF. DNA for the CDR3: TGCGCCAGCAGCCCAGGCACAGATACGCAGTATTTT.

CDR3 amino acids: CASSDLSSGNTIYF. Here the CDR3 DNA reads TGTGCCAGCAGCGATCTCAGCTCTGGAAACACCATATATTTT. The V gene is TRBV9, the J gene TRBJ1-3; D unclear. The CDR3 is made up of 14 amino acids. Germline V CDR1 and CDR2: SGDLS, YYNGEE. V was shortened by 3 bases and J by 0 bases, with 7 bases between the two germline ends.

The chain recombines TRBV6-1 with TRBJ1-3, with unresolved D. V lost 0 bases and J 0 bases, leaving 3 bases between the germline ends. This CDR3 comprises 14 residues. CDR1 MNHNS and CDR2 SASEGT come from the germline V gene. CDR3 in DNA: TGTGCCAGCAGTGAAGCTAGCTCTGGAAACACCATATATTTT. Its translation is CASSEASSGNTIYF.

The V call is TRBV11-2, the J call TRBJ1-3; D remains ambiguous. The CDR3 is 12 residues long. The germline CDR1 and CDR2 sequences are SGHAT and FQNNGV. V was clipped by 3 bases and J by 9 bases, with 9 bases between them. The CDR3 bases are TGTGCCAGCAGCTTTATCACCAGCACCATATATTTT. Amino acid sequence: CASSFITSTIYF.

This clone showed up just once. In DNA form, the CDR3 reads TGTGCCAGCAGTTTCTATGACAGGGTTACTAATGAAAAACTGTTTTTT. Encoded protein: CASSFYDRVTNEKLFF. This chain connects TRBV28 to TRBJ1-4; 7 bases line up with TRBD1. CDR3 length equals 16 residues. Germline V CDR1 and CDR2: MDHEN, SYDVKM. V trimming: 3 bases; J trimming: 2 bases; junction bases outside the gene matches: 6.

The rearrangement joins TRBV30 to TRBJ2-1; no clear D gene. The CDR3 consists of 14 residues. CDR1 and CDR2 (germline): GTSNPN, SVGIG (reference sequence). The V end lost 0 bases, the J end lost 2 bases, and 8 bases lay between the germline ends. The CDR3 DNA is TGTGCCTGGAGTGTACAGAGTCCCTACAATGAGCAGTTCTTC. Translating it yields CAWSVQSPYNEQFF.